The source of this TCR beta chain is a study of a mutant IDH1 vaccine in newly diagnosed glioma. Study details: Vaccination began 4-6 weeks post radiotherapy alone, or with temozolomide cycles. Study outcomes and limitations: Top peripheral T cell clonotype shifts appeared unrelated to pseudoprogression.

Specified time point: week 11, during vaccination. All doses held 300 ug of mutant IDH1 20-mer peptide, with topical imiquimod. CDR3 length: 12 amino acids. Trimming took off 4 bases at V and 3 bases at J, with 8 bases between the two ends. Here immunoSEQ multiplex PCR was the method, and the copy in TCRdb shows in-frame clones only, minus some. The sample consists of around 40,000 clones, roughly 84% of them appearing once. A remark on this clone: The target antigen is unknown.

The genes are TRBV5-3 and TRBJ2-7; D gene unclear. TRBV5-3 carries the ORF label, with uncertain function. This receptor was obtained from a man aged 40-49 years with glioma. The starting material was PBMCs, obtained from a glioma patient whose treatment included an IDH1 peptide vaccine. Written as DNA, the CDR3 is TGTGCCAGAAGCGGTGAACGCTACGAGCAGTACTTC. Protein sequence: CARSGERYEQYF.